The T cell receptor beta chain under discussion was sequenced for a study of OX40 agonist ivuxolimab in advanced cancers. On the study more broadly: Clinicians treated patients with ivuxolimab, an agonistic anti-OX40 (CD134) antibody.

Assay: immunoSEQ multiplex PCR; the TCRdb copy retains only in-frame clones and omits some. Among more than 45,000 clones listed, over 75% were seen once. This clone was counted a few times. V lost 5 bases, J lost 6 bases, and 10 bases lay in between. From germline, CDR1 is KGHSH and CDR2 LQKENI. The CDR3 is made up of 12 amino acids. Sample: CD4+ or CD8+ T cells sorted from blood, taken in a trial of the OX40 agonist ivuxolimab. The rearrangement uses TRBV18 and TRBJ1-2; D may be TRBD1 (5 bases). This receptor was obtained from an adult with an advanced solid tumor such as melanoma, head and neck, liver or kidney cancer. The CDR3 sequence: CASSEGGDGYTF. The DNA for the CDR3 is TGTGCCAGCTCAGAAGGAGGGGATGGCTACACCTTC.